One and the same sample provided the 32 T cell receptor beta chains below, sequenced in a study of blood T cell repertoires in COVID-19. Sequencing used immunoSEQ multiplex PCR; TCRdb keeps in-frame clones, though not all of them. The table lists roughly 60,000 clones, 85% of them singletons, with about 18% in the top ten. Input material: peripheral blood. The receptors were sampled from a human donor in a cohort sampled during active COVID-19.

The rearrangement uses TRBV3-1 (or the pseudogene TRBV3-2) and TRBJ2-5; D uncertain. The CDR3 extends over 12 amino acids. Trimming took 2 bases from V and 3 from J, leaving 4 bases between them. CDR1 is LGHDT and CDR2 is YNNKEL in the germline V gene (reference sequence). The CDR3 DNA follows: TGTGCCAGCAGCCAATCTGAAGAGACCCAGTACTTC. This codes for CASSQSEETQYF.

In its sample, this clone was seen a few times. The chain joins TRBV19 to TRBJ2-6; D possibly corresponds to TRBD2 (5 bases). The CDR3 contains 17 residues. The V gene lost 4 bases and the J gene lost 0 bases, with 13 bases spanning the gap. Looked up from germline, CDR1 is LNHDA and CDR2 is SQIVND (reference sequence). The CDR3 protein is CASSTAGFPSGANVLTF. DNA of the CDR3: TGTGCCAGTAGTACGGCGGGTTTTCCCTCTGGGGCCAACGTCCTGACTTTC.

V and J are TRBV2 and TRBJ2-5; D uncertain. The germline CDR1 and CDR2 sequences are SNHLY and FYNNEI. V dropped 5 bases and J dropped 3 bases, with 13 bases sitting between them. The CDR3 totals 14 residues. CDR3: CASSSQLPKETQYF. The CDR3 DNA reads as TGTGCCAGCAGTTCACAGTTACCGAAAGAGACCCAGTACTTC.

The genes are TRBV5-4 and TRBJ1-2, with no clear D. This CDR3 has 14 residues. The V and J ends lost 0 bases and 0 bases respectively, with 6 bases between them. The germline V gene has CDR1 SGHNT and CDR2 YYREEE (reference sequence). DNA of the CDR3: TGTGCCAGCAGCTTGGGAACATCTAACTATGGCTACACCTTC. Translation: CASSLGTSNYGYTF.

The chain couples TRBV5-1 to TRBJ2-6; perhaps TRBD1 as D (6 bases). CDR3 size: 17 residues. Trimming removed 0 bases at V and 4 bases at J, with 14 bases between. Per germline, CDR1 SGHRS and CDR2 YFSETQ. CDR3 in amino acids: CASSLGQALVGANVLTF. CDR3 bases: TGCGCCAGCAGCTTGGGACAGGCCTTGGTCGGGGCCAACGTCCTGACTTTC. Together with reference TRBV5-1 and TRBJ2-6, the CDR3 gives the full variable domain: KAGVTQTPRYLIKTRGQQVTLSCSPISGHRSVSWYQQTPGQGLQFLFEYFSETQRNKGNFPGRFSGRQFSNSRSEMNVSTLELGDSALYLCASSLGQALVGANVLTFGAGSRLTVL.

This chain joins TRBV5-1 and TRBJ2-3; no reliable D call. CDR1 SGHRS and CDR2 YFSETQ come from the germline V gene. Trimming took off 0 bases at V and 1 base at J, with 6 bases between the two ends. The CDR3 runs to 14 residues. CDR3: CASSLDQGTDTQYF. The DNA for the CDR3 is TGCGCCAGCAGCTTGGACCAGGGCACAGATACGCAGTATTTT.

The chain has TRBV4-1 and TRBJ2-6, with 8 bases that match TRBD2. The CDR3 contains 19 residues. V lost 3 bases and J lost 4; bases outside the gene matches: 14. Germline V CDR1 and CDR2: MGHRA, YSYEKL. Here the CDR3 reads CASSHWPRGGARGANVLTF. CDR3 DNA: TGCGCCAGCAGCCACTGGCCCCGGGGGGGGGCGAGGGGGGCCAACGTCCTGACTTTC.

This clone appeared a single time. The rearrangement joins TRBV5-4 to TRBJ2-1; 8 bases fit TRBD2. This CDR3 contains 16 residues. Germline lookup yields CDR1 SGHNT and CDR2 YYREEE (reference sequence). Losses at the gene ends were 5 bases for V and 0 bases for J; bases not matched to a gene: 7. The CDR3 protein is CASSFGGVSSYNEQFF. The CDR3 DNA reads as TGTGCCAGCAGTTTCGGGGGGGTGAGCTCCTACAATGAGCAGTTCTTC. Variable domain in full (rest from reference TRBV5-4 and TRBJ2-1): ETGVTQSPTHLIKTRGQQVTLRCSSQSGHNTVSWYQQALGQGPQFIFQYYREEENGRGNFPPRFSGLQFPNYSSELNVNALELDDSALYLCASSFGGVSSYNEQFFGPGTRLTVL.

The gene calls are TRBV19 and TRBJ1-3; the D gene is possibly TRBD1 (6 bases). Trimming shortened V by 5 bases and J by 0 bases, and 11 bases separated the two germline ends. Germline V gene sequence: CDR1 LNHDA, CDR2 SQIVND (reference sequence). This CDR3 has 15 amino acids. The CDR3, as DNA: TGTGCCAGTAGTGGGACACTCTTCTCTGGAAACACCATATATTTT. Translation gives CASSGTLFSGNTIYF. The full variable domain, completed using reference TRBV19 and TRBJ1-3, is DGGITQSPKYLFRKEGQNVTLSCEQNLNHDAMYWYRQDPGQGLRLIYYSQIVNDFQKGDIAEGYSVSREKKESFPLTVTSAQKNPTAFYLCASSGTLFSGNTIYFGEGSWLTVV.

The chain links TRBV7-9 to TRBJ1-5, with D possibly TRBD1 on 6 matching bases. Germline-derived CDR1 and CDR2 are SEHNR and FQNEAQ (reference sequence). V dropped 4 bases and J dropped 5 bases, with 12 bases sitting between them. The CDR3 runs to 14 residues. CDR3 sequence: CASSSGTLYQPQHF. In DNA, the CDR3 is TGTGCCAGCAGCTCCGGGACACTCTATCAGCCCCAGCATTTT.

The count of this clone is one. The chain recombines TRBV9 with TRBJ1-1; perhaps TRBD1 as D (5 bases). V lost 4 bases, J lost 1 base, and 11 bases lay in between. CDR3 size: 14 residues. CDR1 is SGDLS, CDR2 YYNGEE, per germline. CDR3 protein: CASSPRVGNTEAFF. CDR3 in DNA: TGTGCCAGCAGCCCCAGGGTGGGGAACACTGAAGCTTTCTTT.

This chain links TRBV19 with TRBJ2-1, with 10 bases that match TRBD2. Germline loops: CDR1 LNHDA, CDR2 SQIVND (reference sequence). The CDR3 covers 19 residues. V trimming: 5 bases; J trimming: 3 bases; junction bases outside the gene matches: 16. CDR3 sequence reads: CASSHPLAGVGDFYNEQFF. The DNA for the CDR3 is TGTGCCAGTAGTCACCCTCTAGCGGGGGTCGGAGACTTCTACAATGAGCAGTTCTTC. Full variable domain (missing parts from reference TRBV19 and TRBJ2-1): DGGITQSPKYLFRKEGQNVTLSCEQNLNHDAMYWYRQDPGQGLRLIYYSQIVNDFQKGDIAEGYSVSREKKESFPLTVTSAQKNPTAFYLCASSHPLAGVGDFYNEQFFGPGTRLTVL.

This rearrangement joins TRBV27 to TRBJ2-7; possible D gene TRBD2, 6 bases. Trimming shortened V by 6 bases and J by 3 bases, and 12 bases separated the two germline ends. The germline gives CDR1 MNHEY, CDR2 SMNVEV (reference sequence). This CDR3 has 13 amino acids. CDR3 protein: CASSPSADYEQYF. CDR3 coding DNA: TGTGCCAGCAGCCCTAGCGCAGACTACGAGCAGTACTTC.

The chain has TRBV7-7 and TRBJ2-3; 8 positions match TRBD1. Trimming at V came to 5 bases and at J to 0 bases, leaving 4 bases not matched to a gene. Germline loops: CDR1 SSHAT, CDR2 FNYEAQ (reference sequence). CDR3 length equals 15 residues. The CDR3, as DNA: TGTGCCAGCAGCACGACAGGGGCTAGCACAGATACGCAGTATTTT. The encoded protein is CASSTTGASTDTQYF.

CDR3: CASSLVQGTKNIQYF. The CDR3 region has the DNA TGTGCCAGCAGCTTGGTTCAGGGAACCAAAAACATTCAGTACTTC. This chain uses TRBV5-4 with TRBJ2-4, with D possibly matching TRBD1 (5 bases). This CDR3 is built from 15 residues. Germline CDR1 SGHNT, CDR2 YYREEE (reference sequence). The V and J ends lost 0 bases and 2 bases respectively, with 9 bases between them.

This chain links TRBV29-1 with TRBJ1-6, with TRBD1 matching 10 bases. This CDR3 is 13 amino acids long. J gave up 9 bases and V 6 bases, and 5 bases lay outside the gene matches. Germline V gene data show CDR1 as SQVTM and CDR2 as ANQGSEA. CDR3 sequence (DNA): TGCAGCGTCGGGGACAGGGGAGGTTCACCCCTCCACTTT. As protein: CSVGDRGGSPLHF.

The chain carries TRBV6-4 and TRBJ2-1, with 9 bases aligning to TRBD2. The CDR3 is made up of 15 amino acids. Per germline, CDR1 MRHNA and CDR2 SNTAGT. Losses at the gene ends were 3 bases for V and 2 bases for J; bases not matched to a gene: 2. CDR3 amino acids: CASSEASGAYNEQFF. CDR3 in DNA: TGTGCCAGCAGTGAGGCTAGCGGGGCCTACAATGAGCAGTTCTTC.

This clone was recorded only once. The chain carries TRBV6-2 or TRBV6-3 and TRBJ2-2, with a tentative D call TRBD2 (6 bases). Between the trimmed V and J ends, which lost 5 bases and 1 base, there was a span of 11 bases. CDR1 MNHEY and CDR2 SVGEGT come from the germline V gene. CDR3 length equals 15 residues. CDR3 region: CASSPGLMNTGELFF. DNA for the CDR3: TGTGCCAGCAGTCCGGGACTTATGAACACCGGGGAGCTGTTTTTT.

The chain uses TRBV7-2 and TRBJ2-7, with a tentative D call TRBD2 (5 bases). The ends were cut back, 3 bases at V and 3 bases at J, with 15 bases in the middle. The germline CDR1 and CDR2 sequences are SGHTA and FQGNSA. The CDR3 consists of 15 residues. Here the CDR3 reads CASSFGIGDFYEQYF. DNA for the CDR3: TGTGCCAGCAGCTTCGGTATCGGGGATTTCTACGAGCAGTACTTC.

V is TRBV10-3 and J is TRBJ2-1, with TRBD2 identical over 13 bases. The V and J ends lost 2 bases and 7 bases, in that order; junction bases with no gene match: 5. The V gene's germline CDR1 is ENHRY and CDR2 SYGVKD. CDR3 size: 16 residues. In DNA form, the CDR3 reads TGTGCCATCAGTGAGGCACTAGCGGGGGGGCGAAATGAGCAGTTCTTC. This translates into CAISEALAGGRNEQFF.

The chain carries TRBV9 and TRBJ2-3; maybe TRBD1 (6 bases). This CDR3 has 12 amino acids. CDR1 is SGDLS and CDR2 is YYNGEE in the germline V gene. V was pared by 7 bases and J by 2 bases, with 8 bases between. The CDR3 protein is CASGGTTDTQYF. CDR3 DNA sequence: TGTGCCAGCGGGGGCACCACAGATACGCAGTATTTT.

This clone showed up just once. The rearrangement joins TRBV19 to TRBJ1-1; 12 positions match TRBD1. The CDR3 has 18 residues. The V segment lost 2 bases and the J segment 5 bases; nucleotides outside the gene matches: 12. In germline, CDR1 is LNHDA, CDR2 SQIVND (reference sequence). CDR3 residues: CASSILVQRDRGRTEAFF. CDR3 DNA: TGTGCCAGTAGTATATTAGTACAAAGGGACAGGGGGCGAACTGAAGCTTTCTTT.

The gene calls are TRBV5-1 and TRBJ2-3, with 9 bases lining up with TRBD2. Unmatched junction bases numbered 4, after V lost 1 base and J lost 1 base. From germline, CDR1 is SGHRS and CDR2 YFSETQ. The CDR3 consists of 16 residues. This chain's CDR3 is CASSLRASGGTDTQYF. The CDR3 DNA reads TGCGCCAGCAGCTTGAGGGCTAGCGGGGGCACAGATACGCAGTATTTT.

This sequence joins TRBV30 and TRBJ2-5; 8 nucleotides line up with TRBD2. Looked up from germline, CDR1 is GTSNPN and CDR2 is SVGIG (reference sequence). V gave up 3 bases and J gave up 4 bases; unmatched junction bases: 13. CDR3 length: 16 amino acids. DNA of the CDR3: TGTGCCTGGAGCCAGCGGGGGCCGAGGGTTTCAGAGACCCAGTACTTC. It encodes CAWSQRGPRVSETQYF.

The rearrangement joins TRBV9 to TRBJ2-3; TRBD2 aligns across 13 bases. Trimming at V came to 0 bases and at J to 4 bases, leaving 11 bases not matched to a gene. Germline CDR1 SGDLS, CDR2 YYNGEE. CDR3 length: 19 residues. Here the CDR3 reads CASSVAARRLAGGADTQYF. The CDR3 DNA follows: TGTGCCAGCAGCGTAGCGGCTAGAAGACTAGCGGGGGGTGCAGATACGCAGTATTTT.

The CDR3 spells CASSVVLAGGDTQYF. The DNA for the CDR3 is TGTGCCAGCAGCGTAGTACTAGCGGGGGGTGATACGCAGTATTTT. The chain carries TRBV9 and TRBJ2-3, with 12 positions matching TRBD2. J gave up 6 bases and V 0 bases, and 2 bases lay outside the gene matches. Germline-derived CDR1 and CDR2 are SGDLS and YYNGEE. This CDR3 spans 15 amino acids.

This clone was detected once. The chain carries TRBV11-2 and TRBJ2-6, with a tentative D call TRBD1 (5 bases). CDR3 length: 19 amino acids. Per the germline V gene, CDR1 is SGHAT and CDR2 is FQNNGV. V was trimmed by 3 bases and J by 4 bases, leaving 22 bases between them. CDR3 bases: TGTGCCAGCAGCTTCTACCCGCACATGACAGCTACAGGGGCCAACGTCCTGACTTTC. It translates to CASSFYPHMTATGANVLTF.

The chain uses TRBV9 and TRBJ2-7, with 9 bases identical to TRBD1. There are 16 residues in the CDR3. V lost 0 bases to trimming and J lost 2 bases; unmatched junction nucleotides: 6. Per the germline V gene, CDR1 is SGDLS and CDR2 is YYNGEE. The chain's CDR3 is CASSVDRTGDPYEQYF. The CDR3 DNA reads as TGTGCCAGCAGCGTAGATCGGACAGGGGACCCCTACGAGCAGTACTTC. The whole variable domain, filled in from reference TRBV9 and TRBJ2-7, reads DSGVTQTPKHLITATGQRVTLRCSPRSGDLSVYWYQQSLDQGLQFLIQYYNGEERAKGNILERFSAQQFPDLHSELNLSSLELGDSALYFCASSVDRTGDPYEQYFGPGTRLTVT.

V usage is TRBV7-8 and J usage is TRBJ2-7; D might be TRBD2 (5 bases). CDR1 is SGHVS, CDR2 FQNEAQ, per germline. The length of the CDR3 is 17 residues. Trimming shortened V by 3 bases and J by 4 bases, and 22 bases separated the two germline ends. The CDR3 loop is CASSFRRYDPRAYEQYF. The CDR3 DNA sequence: TGTGCCAGCAGCTTTAGGAGGTACGATCCCAGAGCGTACGAGCAGTACTTC.

V and J are TRBV19 and TRBJ1-5; D gene ambiguous. Trimming took off 5 bases at V and 0 bases at J, with 8 bases between the two ends. The CDR3 runs 14 residues. CDR1 and CDR2 from the germline V gene are LNHDA and SQIVND (reference sequence). This CDR3 is CASSDTASNQPQHF. As DNA, the CDR3 is TGTGCCAGTAGTGATACAGCTAGCAATCAGCCCCAGCATTTT.

This chain uses TRBV13 with TRBJ2-3; 8 bases are shared with TRBD2. Trimming took 4 bases from V and 5 from J; bases not matched to a gene: 11. CDR1 PRHDT and CDR2 FYEKMQ come from the germline V gene (reference sequence). This CDR3 is 16 amino acids long. DNA of the CDR3: TGTGCCAGCAGCTACACCAGCGCGGGGGGAGGAGATACGCAGTATTTT. Its translation: CASSYTSAGGGDTQYF.

The chain's CDR3 is CASSLGQAHYGYTF. For the CDR3, the DNA is TGCGCCAGCAGCTTGGGACAGGCTCACTATGGCTACACCTTC. The chain couples TRBV5-1 to TRBJ1-2, with D perhaps TRBD1 (6 bases). CDR1 is SGHRS and CDR2 is YFSETQ in the germline V gene. Trimming removed 0 bases from V and 3 bases from J, with 9 bases in between. CDR3 length equals 14 residues.